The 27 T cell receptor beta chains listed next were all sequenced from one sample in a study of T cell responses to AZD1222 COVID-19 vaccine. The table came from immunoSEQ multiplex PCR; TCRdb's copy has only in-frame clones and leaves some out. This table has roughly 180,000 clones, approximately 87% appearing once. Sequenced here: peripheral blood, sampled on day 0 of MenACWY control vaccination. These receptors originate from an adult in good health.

CDR3 loop: CASSILAGDSYEQYF. The CDR3 coding sequence is TGTGCCAGTAGTATACTAGCGGGAGACTCCTACGAGCAGTACTTC. The rearrangement joins TRBV19 to TRBJ2-7; 10 bases align to TRBD2. The J segment lost 0 bases and the V segment lost 2 bases, leaving 1 base of the junction unmatched. Germline V gives CDR1 LNHDA, CDR2 SQIVND (reference sequence). The CDR3 spans 15 residues. The entire variable domain, with the rest obtained from reference TRBV19 and TRBJ2-7, is as follows: DGGITQSPKYLFRKEGQNVTLSCEQNLNHDAMYWYRQDPGQGLRLIYYSQIVNDFQKGDIAEGYSVSREKKESFPLTVTSAQKNPTAFYLCASSILAGDSYEQYFGPGTRLTVT.

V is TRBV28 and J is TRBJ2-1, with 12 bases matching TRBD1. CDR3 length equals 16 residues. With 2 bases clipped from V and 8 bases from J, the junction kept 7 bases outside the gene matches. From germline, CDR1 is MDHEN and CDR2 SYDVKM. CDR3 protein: CASSLEGQGALDEQFF. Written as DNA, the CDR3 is TGTGCCAGCAGTTTAGAGGGACAGGGGGCCCTGGATGAGCAGTTCTTC.

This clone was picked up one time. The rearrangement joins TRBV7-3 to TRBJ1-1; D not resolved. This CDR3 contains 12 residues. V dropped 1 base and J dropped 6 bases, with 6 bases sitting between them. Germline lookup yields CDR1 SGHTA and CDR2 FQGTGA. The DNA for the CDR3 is TGTGCCAGCAGCTTAAGTGGCGCTGAAGCTTTCTTT. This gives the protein CASSLSGAEAFF.

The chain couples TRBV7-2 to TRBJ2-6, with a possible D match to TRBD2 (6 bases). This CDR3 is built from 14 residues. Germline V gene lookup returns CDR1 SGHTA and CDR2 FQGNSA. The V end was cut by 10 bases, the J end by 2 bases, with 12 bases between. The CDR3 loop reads CAIVWEAGANVLTF. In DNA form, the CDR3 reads TGTGCCATAGTTTGGGAGGCTGGGGCCAACGTCCTGACTTTC.

CDR3 in amino acids: CASSLGWDRAYEQYF. The CDR3 DNA reads TGCGCCAGCAGCTTGGGCTGGGACAGGGCCTACGAGCAGTACTTC. The rearrangement joins TRBV5-1 to TRBJ2-7, with 9 nucleotides matching TRBD1. The CDR3 loop spans 15 amino acids. Germline assignment: CDR1 SGHRS and CDR2 YFSETQ. J gave up 2 bases and V 0 bases, and 3 bases lay outside the gene matches.

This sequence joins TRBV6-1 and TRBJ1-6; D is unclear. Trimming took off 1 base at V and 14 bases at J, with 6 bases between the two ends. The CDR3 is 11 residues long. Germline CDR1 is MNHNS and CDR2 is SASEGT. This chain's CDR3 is CASSEGATLHF. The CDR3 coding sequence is TGTGCCAGCAGTGAAGGGGCAACCCTCCACTTT.

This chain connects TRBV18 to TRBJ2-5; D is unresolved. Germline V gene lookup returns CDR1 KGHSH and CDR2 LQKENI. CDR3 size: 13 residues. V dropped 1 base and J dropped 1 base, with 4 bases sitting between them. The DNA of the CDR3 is TGTGCCAGCTCACCACGGGGCCAAGAGACCCAGTACTTC. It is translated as CASSPRGQETQYF.

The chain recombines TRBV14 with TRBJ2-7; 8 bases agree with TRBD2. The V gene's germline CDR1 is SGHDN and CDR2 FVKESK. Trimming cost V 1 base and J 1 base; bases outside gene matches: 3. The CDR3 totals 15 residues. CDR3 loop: CASSQVLADSYEQYF. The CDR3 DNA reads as TGTGCCAGCAGCCAAGTACTAGCGGATTCCTACGAGCAGTACTTC.

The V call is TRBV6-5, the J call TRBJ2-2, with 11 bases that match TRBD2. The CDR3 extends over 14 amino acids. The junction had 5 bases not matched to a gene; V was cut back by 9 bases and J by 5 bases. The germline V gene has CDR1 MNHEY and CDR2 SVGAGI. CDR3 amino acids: CASELAGETGELFF. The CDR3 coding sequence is TGTGCCAGTGAACTAGCGGGAGAGACCGGGGAGCTGTTTTTT.

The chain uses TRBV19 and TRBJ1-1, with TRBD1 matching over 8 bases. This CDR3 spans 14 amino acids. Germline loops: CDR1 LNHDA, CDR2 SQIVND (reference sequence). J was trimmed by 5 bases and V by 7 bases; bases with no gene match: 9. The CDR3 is CASTIQGVGTEAFF. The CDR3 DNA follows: TGTGCCAGTACCATACAGGGGGTGGGAACTGAAGCTTTCTTT. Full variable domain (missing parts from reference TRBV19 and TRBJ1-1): DGGITQSPKYLFRKEGQNVTLSCEQNLNHDAMYWYRQDPGQGLRLIYYSQIVNDFQKGDIAEGYSVSREKKESFPLTVTSAQKNPTAFYLCASTIQGVGTEAFFGQGTRLTVV.

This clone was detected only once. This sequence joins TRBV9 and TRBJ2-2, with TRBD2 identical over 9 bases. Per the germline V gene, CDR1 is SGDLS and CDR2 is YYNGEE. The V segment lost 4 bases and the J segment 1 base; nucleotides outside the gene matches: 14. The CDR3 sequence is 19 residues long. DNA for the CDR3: TGTGCCAGCAGCCCGAGTCTCCTAGCGGGGAAAGAGAACACCGGGGAGCTGTTTTTT. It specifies CASSPSLLAGKENTGELFF.

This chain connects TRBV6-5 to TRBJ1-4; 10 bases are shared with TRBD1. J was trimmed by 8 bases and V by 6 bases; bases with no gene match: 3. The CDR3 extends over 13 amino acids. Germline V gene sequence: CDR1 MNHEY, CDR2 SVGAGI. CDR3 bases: TGTGCCAGCAGGGGACAGGGGAGCGAAAAACTGTTTTTT. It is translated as CASRGQGSEKLFF.

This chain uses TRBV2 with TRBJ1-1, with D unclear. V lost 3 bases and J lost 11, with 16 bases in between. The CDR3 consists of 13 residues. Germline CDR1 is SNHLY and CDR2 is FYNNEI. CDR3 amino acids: CASSDIGGPGAFF. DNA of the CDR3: TGTGCCAGCAGTGATATTGGAGGGCCGGGGGCTTTCTTT.

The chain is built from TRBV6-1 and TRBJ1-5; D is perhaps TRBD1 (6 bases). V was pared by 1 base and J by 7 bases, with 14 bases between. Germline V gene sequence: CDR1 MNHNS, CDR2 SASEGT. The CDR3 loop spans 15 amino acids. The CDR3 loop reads CASSEGLTGNQPQHF. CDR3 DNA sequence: TGTGCCAGCAGTGAAGGTCTTACAGGGAACCAGCCCCAGCATTTT.

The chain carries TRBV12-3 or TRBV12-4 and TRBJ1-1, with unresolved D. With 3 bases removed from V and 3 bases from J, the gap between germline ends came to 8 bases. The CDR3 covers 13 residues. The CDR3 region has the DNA TGTGCCAGCAGTTTCAACACCTACACTGAAGCTTTCTTT. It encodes CASSFNTYTEAFF.

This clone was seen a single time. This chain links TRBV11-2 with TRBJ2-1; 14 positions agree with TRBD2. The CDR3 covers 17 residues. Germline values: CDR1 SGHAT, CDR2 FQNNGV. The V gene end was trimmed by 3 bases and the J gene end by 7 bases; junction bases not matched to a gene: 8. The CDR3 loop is CASSFVSRTSGRNEQFF. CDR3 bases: TGTGCCAGCAGCTTTGTCTCCCGGACTAGCGGGAGGAATGAGCAGTTCTTC.

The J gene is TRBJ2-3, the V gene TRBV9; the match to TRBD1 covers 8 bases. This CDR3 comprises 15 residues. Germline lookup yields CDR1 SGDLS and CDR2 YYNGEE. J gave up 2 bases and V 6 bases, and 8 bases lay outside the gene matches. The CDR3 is CASKRQGSPTDTQYF. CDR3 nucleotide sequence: TGTGCCAGCAAAAGACAGGGGTCTCCCACAGATACGCAGTATTTT.

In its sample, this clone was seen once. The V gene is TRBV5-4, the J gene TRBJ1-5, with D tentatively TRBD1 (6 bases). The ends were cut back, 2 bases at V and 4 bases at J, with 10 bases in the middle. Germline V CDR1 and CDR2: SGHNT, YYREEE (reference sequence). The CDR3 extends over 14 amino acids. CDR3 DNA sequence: TGTGCCAGCAGCTTCGGGGGACAAAATCAGCCCCAGCATTTT. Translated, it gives CASSFGGQNQPQHF.

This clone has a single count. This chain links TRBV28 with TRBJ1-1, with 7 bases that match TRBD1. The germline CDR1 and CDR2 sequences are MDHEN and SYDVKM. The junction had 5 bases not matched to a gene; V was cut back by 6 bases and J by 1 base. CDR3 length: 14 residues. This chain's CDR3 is CASSTGAQNTEAFF. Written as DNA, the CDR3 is TGTGCCAGCAGCACAGGGGCCCAGAACACTGAAGCTTTCTTT. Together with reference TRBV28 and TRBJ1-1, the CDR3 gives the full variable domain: DVKVTQSSRYLVKRTGEKVFLECVQDMDHENMFWYRQDPGLGLRLIYFSYDVKMKEKGDIPEGYSVSREKKERFSLILESASTNQTSMYLCASSTGAQNTEAFFGQGTRLTVV.

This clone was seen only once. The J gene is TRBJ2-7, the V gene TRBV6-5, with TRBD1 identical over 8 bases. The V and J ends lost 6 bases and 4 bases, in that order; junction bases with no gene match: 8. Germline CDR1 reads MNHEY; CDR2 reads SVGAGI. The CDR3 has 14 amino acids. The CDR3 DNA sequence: TGTGCCAGCAGCCCCGGACAGGGTGTGTACGAGCAGTACTTC. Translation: CASSPGQGVYEQYF.

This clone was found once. This chain's CDR3 is CASSQVGYTEAFF. DNA of the CDR3: TGTGCCAGCAGTCAAGTCGGGTACACTGAAGCTTTCTTT. The chain has TRBV7-2 and TRBJ1-1, with D hard to call. The CDR3 length is 13 residues. Trimming removed 6 bases from V and 3 bases from J, with 11 bases in between. Germline-derived CDR1 and CDR2 are SGHTA and FQGNSA.

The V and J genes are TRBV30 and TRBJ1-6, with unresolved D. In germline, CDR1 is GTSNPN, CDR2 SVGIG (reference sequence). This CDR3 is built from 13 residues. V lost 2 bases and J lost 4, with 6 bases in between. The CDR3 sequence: CAWSSGYNSPLHF. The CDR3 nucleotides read TGTGCCTGGAGTTCGGGTTATAATTCACCCCTCCACTTT.

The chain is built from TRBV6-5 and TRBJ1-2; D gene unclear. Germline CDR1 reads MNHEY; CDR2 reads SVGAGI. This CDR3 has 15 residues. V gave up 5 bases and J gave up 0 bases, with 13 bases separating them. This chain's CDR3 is CASSHRVPANYGYTF. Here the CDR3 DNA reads TGTGCCAGCAGTCACCGGGTTCCAGCTAACTATGGCTACACCTTC.

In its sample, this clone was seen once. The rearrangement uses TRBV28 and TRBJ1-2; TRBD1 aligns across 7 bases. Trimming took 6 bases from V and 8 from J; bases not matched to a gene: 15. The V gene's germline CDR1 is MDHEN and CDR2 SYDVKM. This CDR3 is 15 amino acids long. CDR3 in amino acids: CASRRYNRDSQGYTF. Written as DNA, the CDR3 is TGTGCCAGCAGACGATACAATCGGGACAGTCAAGGCTACACCTTC.

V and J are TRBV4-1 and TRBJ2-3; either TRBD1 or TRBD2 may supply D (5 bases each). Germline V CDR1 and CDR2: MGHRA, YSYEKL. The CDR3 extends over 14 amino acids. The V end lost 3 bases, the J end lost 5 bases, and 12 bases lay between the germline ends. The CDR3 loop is CASSHLRGRDTQYF. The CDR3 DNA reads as TGCGCCAGCAGCCACCTCCGGGGACGAGATACGCAGTATTTT.

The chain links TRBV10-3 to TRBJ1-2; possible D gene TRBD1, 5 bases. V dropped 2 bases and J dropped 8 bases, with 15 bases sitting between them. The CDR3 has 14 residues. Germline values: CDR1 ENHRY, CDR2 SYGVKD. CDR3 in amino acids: CAISEESNRQGYTF. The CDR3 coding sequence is TGTGCCATCAGTGAGGAATCAAACCGACAGGGCTACACCTTC.

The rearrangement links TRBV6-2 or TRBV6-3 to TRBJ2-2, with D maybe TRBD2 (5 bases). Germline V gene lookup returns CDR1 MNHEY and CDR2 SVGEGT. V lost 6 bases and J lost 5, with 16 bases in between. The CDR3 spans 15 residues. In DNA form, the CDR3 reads TGTGCCAGCAGCCCGGGTCCCCCGGGGACCGGGGAGCTGTTTTTT. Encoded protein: CASSPGPPGTGELFF.